The present T cell receptor (beta chain) was sequenced within a study of shared clonotypes between healthy human individuals. Study as a whole: Three plates were used per donor for CD4 naive, three for CD4 memory, two for CD8 naive and one for CD8 memory.

The run depth of the assay was deep. Clones were read by immunoSEQ multiplex PCR, and TCRdb kept only the in-frame ones, dropping some. The table records approximately 2,000,000 clones, 85% to 95% of them present only once. CDR3 length: 16 residues. As to this clone: As yet, its antigen is unknown.

CD45RO-negative CD8 cells positively selected for CCR7 made up the naive population, which excluded terminally differentiated effector memory CD45RA+ cells. General study findings and limits: Non-shared clonotypes displayed generation probabilities falling below those of clonotypes present in all four donors. Some naive CD4 clonotypes, 4.5% to 5.5%, turned up in common across a handful of donors.

Input material: naive CD8+ T cells from PBMCs. V gene TRBV21-1 combines with J gene TRBJ2-1; the DNA was not used to check the table's D call, TRBD2. TRBV21-1 is recorded as a pseudogene. The TCR comes from a man aged 18-30 years in good health. Some clones in this sample may be carry-over from other donors' samples. The CDR3: CASSNPTSGGGNEQFF. CDR3 nucleotide sequence: TGTGCCAGCAGCAATCCAACTAGCGGAGGAGGCAATGAGCAGTTCTTC.